The source of this T cell receptor (beta chain) is a study of shared clonotypes between healthy human individuals. V dropped 5 bases and J dropped 4 bases, with 17 bases sitting between them. The CDR3 covers 15 residues. Germline V gene sequence: CDR1 SGHAT, CDR2 FQNNGV. Profiling relied on immunoSEQ multiplex PCR, and the TCRdb table lists in-frame clones only, not all of them. The data contain some 510,000 clones, approximately 85% of them singletons. The clonotype comes from a woman aged 40 to 50 in good health. Some clones in this sample may be carry-over from other donors' samples. The rearrangement uses TRBV11-2 and TRBJ1-2, with a weak D call TRBD1 (6 bases). Sequenced input: PBMCs. CDR3 DNA sequence: TGTGCCAGCAGCCCAAGTTTGGGGGGCGGCTATGGCTACACCTTC. It specifies CASSPSLGGGYGYTF. The full variable domain, completed using reference TRBV11-2 and TRBJ1-2, is EAGVAQSPRYKIIEKRQSVAFWCNPISGHATLYWYQQILGQGPKLLIQFQNNGVVDDSQLPKDRFSAERLKGVDSTLKIQPAKLEDSAVYLCASSPSLGGGYGYTFGSGTRLTVV.